The sequence of this T cell receptor (beta chain) was determined in a study of radiotherapy plus CTLA-4 blockade in lung cancer. The CDR3 length is 16 residues. V was shortened by 1 base and J by 4 bases, with 14 bases between the two germline ends. Germline V gene lookup returns CDR1 SGHDN and CDR2 FVKESK. Study-level findings and limits: Peripheral blood showed expansion of tumor-derived TCR clones after radiotherapy and ipilimumab. In blood, early T cell clone dynamics reportedly predicted response best, together with interferon-beta.

Profiling relied on immunoSEQ multiplex PCR, and the TCRdb table lists in-frame clones only, not all of them. The repertoire has tens of thousands of clones, more than 70% of them found once; the top ten carry 7.8%. Comment on this clone: Its antigen is still unknown.

The rearrangement links TRBV14 to TRBJ2-1, with a weak D call TRBD1 (5 bases). Sequencing was performed on peripheral blood, taken from a patient treated with radiotherapy plus ipilimumab. The TCR comes from a human donor with non-small cell lung cancer whose response to radiotherapy plus ipilimumab could not be evaluated. The CDR3 sequence is CASSQARAAQYNEQFF. The CDR3 DNA is TGTGCCAGCAGCCAAGCCAGGGCAGCCCAATACAATGAGCAGTTCTTC.